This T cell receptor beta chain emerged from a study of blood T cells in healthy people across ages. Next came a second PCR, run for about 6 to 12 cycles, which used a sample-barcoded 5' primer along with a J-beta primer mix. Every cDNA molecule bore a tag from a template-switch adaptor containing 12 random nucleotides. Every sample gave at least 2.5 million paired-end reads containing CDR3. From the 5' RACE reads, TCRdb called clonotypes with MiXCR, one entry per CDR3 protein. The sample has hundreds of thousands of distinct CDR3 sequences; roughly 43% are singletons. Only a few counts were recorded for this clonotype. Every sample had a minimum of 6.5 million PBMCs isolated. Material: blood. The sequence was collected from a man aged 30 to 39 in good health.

The CDR3 is CASSRGAYDEQFF. In DNA form, the CDR3 reads TGTGCCAGCAGCCGGGGGGCCTATGATGAGCAGTTCTTC. The rearrangement uses TRBV4-2 and TRBJ2-1; possibly TRBD1 or TRBD2 for D (6 bases each). The germline V gene encodes CDR1 LGHNA and CDR2 YNFKEQ. V shed 4 bases and J shed 8 bases, with 12 bases lying between them. This CDR3 is 13 amino acids long.